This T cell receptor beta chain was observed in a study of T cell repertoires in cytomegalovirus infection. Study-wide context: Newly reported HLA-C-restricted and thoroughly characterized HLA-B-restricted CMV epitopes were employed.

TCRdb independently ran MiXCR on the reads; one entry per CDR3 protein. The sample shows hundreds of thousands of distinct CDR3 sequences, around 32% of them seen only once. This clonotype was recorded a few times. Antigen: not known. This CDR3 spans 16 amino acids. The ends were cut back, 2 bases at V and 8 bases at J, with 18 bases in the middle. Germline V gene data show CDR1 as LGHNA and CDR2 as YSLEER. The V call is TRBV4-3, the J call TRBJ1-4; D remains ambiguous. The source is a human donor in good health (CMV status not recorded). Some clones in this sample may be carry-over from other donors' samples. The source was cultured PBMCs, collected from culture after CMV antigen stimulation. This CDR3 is CASSQSYSLSEEKLFF. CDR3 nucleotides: TGCGCCAGCAGCCAATCATACAGCTTGAGTGAGGAAAAACTGTTTTTT.